These 16 T cell receptor beta chains originate from one sample sequenced in a study of vaccination and CD4 T cells after COVID-19. No antigens are known for them. The Oncomine TCR Beta short-read assay generated sequence data from the DNA of cultured CD4+ T cells. MiXCR was run by TCRdb on the PCR reads, yielding one entry per CDR3 protein. The table lists some 16,000 distinct CDR3 sequences, 51% of them singletons. Treatment indicated: roughly 10-day PBMC culture with coronavirus spike peptide pools or control peptides (ViraFEST assay). The specimen was CD4+ T cells from blood, cultured in vitro. These receptors all come from a human donor who had recovered from COVID-19.

V usage is TRBV7-3 and J usage is TRBJ1-1, with D maybe TRBD1 (5 bases). The CDR3 totals 14 residues. Germline V CDR1 and CDR2: SGHTA, FQGTGA. V dropped 1 base and J dropped 6 bases, with 12 bases sitting between them. The CDR3 coding sequence is TGTGCCAGCAGCTTAAGGGGGGACTTCGCTGAAGCTTTCTTT. Its protein is CASSLRGDFAEAFF. Together with reference TRBV7-3 and TRBJ1-1, the CDR3 gives the full variable domain: GAGVSQTPSNKVTEKGKYVELRCDPISGHTALYWYRQSLGQGPEFLIYFQGTGAADDSGLPNDRFFAVRPEGSVSTLKIQRTERGDSAVYLCASSLRGDFAEAFFGQGTRLTVV.

This clonotype was observed a handful of times. The chain recombines TRBV7-2 with TRBJ2-2; D perhaps matches TRBD2 (5 bases). This CDR3 contains 14 residues. The germline V gene has CDR1 SGHTA and CDR2 FQGNSA. The germline V and J ends were trimmed by 3 bases and 8 bases, with 13 bases remaining between them. This CDR3 is CASSFGLLWGELFF. As DNA, the CDR3 is TGTGCCAGCAGCTTTGGACTCCTATGGGGGGAGCTGTTTTTT.

The chain uses TRBV30 and TRBJ1-5; D is uncertain. Germline V gene sequence: CDR1 GTSNPN, CDR2 SVGIG (reference sequence). There are 14 residues in the CDR3. The V gene lost 5 bases and the J gene lost 1 base, with 12 bases spanning the gap. The CDR3 DNA follows: TGTGCCTGGGGCCTGGGCACGAGCAATCAGCCCCAGCATTTT. This encodes CAWGLGTSNQPQHF.

This clonotype was counted between two and nine times. This sequence joins TRBV12-3 or TRBV12-4 and TRBJ2-2, with D perhaps TRBD2 (6 bases). Trimming took off 6 bases at V and 4 bases at J, with 18 bases between the two ends. CDR3 length: 16 residues. Written as DNA, the CDR3 is TGTGCCAGCAGGTCCTCGGGGGAGATTGGCACCGGGGAGCTGTTTTTT. Translated, it gives CASRSSGEIGTGELFF.

The chain links TRBV28 to TRBJ1-6; a possible D gene is TRBD1 (6 bases). Trimming stripped 7 bases from V and 7 bases from J, with 14 bases between. Germline V gene lookup returns CDR1 MDHEN and CDR2 SYDVKM. The CDR3 runs to 14 residues. The DNA for the CDR3 is TGTGCCAGCACCCCCCAGGGGTGGAATTCACCCCTCCACTTT. The encoded protein is CASTPQGWNSPLHF. The entire variable domain, with the rest obtained from reference TRBV28 and TRBJ1-6, is as follows: DVKVTQSSRYLVKRTGEKVFLECVQDMDHENMFWYRQDPGLGLRLIYFSYDVKMKEKGDIPEGYSVSREKKERFSLILESASTNQTSMYLCASTPQGWNSPLHFGNGTRLTVT.

The J gene is TRBJ2-2, the V gene TRBV30, with D hard to call. The CDR3 runs 11 residues. Trimming took off 0 bases at V and 5 bases at J, with 1 base between the two ends. In germline, CDR1 is GTSNPN, CDR2 SVGIG (reference sequence). The CDR3: CAWSVTGELFF. The CDR3 coding sequence is TGTGCCTGGAGTGTAACCGGGGAGCTGTTTTTT.

The rearrangement links TRBV2 to TRBJ2-4, with 7 bases fitting TRBD1. With V trimmed by 6 bases and J by 10 bases, 6 bases remained unmatched. Germline CDR1 is SNHLY and CDR2 is FYNNEI. The CDR3 spans 12 residues. The DNA for the CDR3 is TGTGCCAGCAGAACCGGGACAGTTATTCAGTACTTC. Translation: CASRTGTVIQYF. Together with reference TRBV2 and TRBJ2-4, the CDR3 gives the full variable domain: EPEVTQTPSHQVTQMGQEVILRCVPISNHLYFYWYRQILGQKVEFLVSFYNNEISEKSEIFDDQFSVERPDGSNFTLKIRSTKLEDSAMYFCASRTGTVIQYFGAGTRLSVL.

This clonotype was counted a single time. This chain's CDR3 is CASSRPGESYEQYF. For the CDR3, the DNA is TGTGCCAGCAGCCGGCCGGGGGAATCCTACGAGCAGTACTTC. This chain uses TRBV5-4 with TRBJ2-7, with a tentative D call TRBD2 (6 bases). The germline gives CDR1 SGHNT, CDR2 YYREEE (reference sequence). The CDR3 has 14 amino acids. V was pared by 4 bases and J by 1 base, with 12 bases between.

This chain links TRBV6-5 with TRBJ1-1; a possible D gene is TRBD1 (6 bases). This CDR3 comprises 14 residues. Germline values: CDR1 MNHEY, CDR2 SVGAGI. V was pared by 2 bases and J by 0 bases, with 7 bases between. CDR3 in DNA: TGTGCCAGCAGTTACAGGGGGGTGAACACTGAAGCTTTCTTT. Its translation is CASSYRGVNTEAFF.

This clonotype is deemed medium-sized. The V call is TRBV5-8, the J call TRBJ2-7, with 7 bases identical to TRBD1. With V trimmed by 4 bases and J by 0 bases, 4 bases remained unmatched. CDR1 and CDR2 from the germline V gene are SGHTS and YDEGEE. The length of the CDR3 is 14 residues. CDR3 in amino acids: CASSVTGFSYEQYF. In DNA form, the CDR3 reads TGTGCCAGCAGCGTGACAGGGTTCTCCTACGAGCAGTACTTC.

The sample holds a few counts of this clonotype. V is TRBV14 and J is TRBJ1-2; 7 bases align to TRBD1. The CDR3 is 13 amino acids. The germline CDR1 and CDR2 sequences are SGHDN and FVKESK. The J segment lost 7 bases and the V segment lost 3 bases, leaving 5 bases of the junction unmatched. CDR3 loop: CASSQTGRGGYTF. The DNA for the CDR3 is TGTGCCAGCAGCCAGACAGGGAGGGGTGGCTACACCTTC.

This clonotype has just a few counts. The chain couples TRBV6-1 to TRBJ1-1; D is undetermined. The CDR3 is made up of 12 amino acids. Germline-derived CDR1 and CDR2 are MNHNS and SASEGT. Trimming removed 0 bases from V and 7 bases from J, with 6 bases in between. The CDR3 DNA follows: TGTGCCAGCAGTGAAGCTGTGGTTGAAGCTTTCTTT. This gives the protein CASSEAVVEAFF.

The V gene is TRBV7-8, the J gene TRBJ2-5; D is undetermined. This CDR3 is built from 13 residues. CDR1 is SGHVS and CDR2 is FQNEAQ in the germline V gene. V was shortened by 0 bases and J by 4 bases, with 6 bases between the two germline ends. CDR3 protein: CASSLAPGETQYF. In DNA, the CDR3 is TGTGCCAGCAGCTTAGCCCCAGGAGAGACCCAGTACTTC.

This clonotype has just a few counts. The chain carries TRBV7-2 and TRBJ1-4; 9 bases align to TRBD1. Germline CDR1 reads SGHTA; CDR2 reads FQGNSA. The CDR3 loop spans 15 amino acids. Losses at the gene ends were 4 bases for V and 11 bases for J; bases not matched to a gene: 11. The CDR3 spells CASSSIQGAVSKLFF. The CDR3 nucleotides are TGTGCCAGCAGCTCGATACAGGGGGCGGTGAGCAAACTGTTTTTT.

The genes are TRBV6-5 and TRBJ1-1; TRBD1 matches at 9 bases. V lost 4 bases and J lost 8; bases outside the gene matches: 2. Looked up from germline, CDR1 is MNHEY and CDR2 is SVGAGI. The CDR3 is 12 residues long. This CDR3 is CASSFGQGEAFF. Here the CDR3 DNA reads TGTGCCAGCAGTTTCGGACAGGGGGAAGCTTTCTTT.

By share, this clonotype ranks as large (0.1 to 1%). The chain combines TRBV27 with TRBJ2-2, with a possible D match to TRBD2 (5 bases). The germline gives CDR1 MNHEY, CDR2 SMNVEV (reference sequence). This CDR3 is built from 16 residues. Between the trimmed V and J ends, which lost 6 bases and 2 bases, there was a span of 16 bases. The CDR3 reads CASRPPGSVNTGELFF. The CDR3 DNA reads TGTGCCAGCAGACCGCCGGGGAGCGTTAACACCGGGGAGCTGTTTTTT.